These 4 T cell receptor beta chains originate from one sample sequenced in a study of blood T cell repertoires in COVID-19. Repertoires were generated with immunoSEQ multiplex PCR, while TCRdb's copy carries only in-frame clones and drops some. The sample contains about 280,000 clones, roughly 85% of which appear only once. The sample was PBMCs or T cells enriched from blood (not recorded which). Receptor source: a woman in her forties or fifties who had recovered from COVID-19.

This chain uses TRBV19 with TRBJ1-4, with 9 bases fitting TRBD1. The CDR3 totals 18 residues. V was pared by 1 base and J by 0 bases, with 6 bases of the junction left unmatched. Germline V gives CDR1 LNHDA, CDR2 SQIVND (reference sequence). CDR3: CASSIAGQGIATNEKLFF. The CDR3 region has the DNA TGTGCCAGTAGTATAGCGGGACAGGGAATCGCAACTAATGAAAAACTGTTTTTT.

This rearrangement joins TRBV9 to TRBJ1-2; a weak D match, TRBD1 (5 bases). The CDR3 is 13 amino acids. Germline V gives CDR1 SGDLS, CDR2 YYNGEE. V lost 3 bases, J lost 3 bases, and 9 bases lay in between. The CDR3 loop reads CASSGGTYYGYTF. The CDR3, as DNA: TGTGCCAGCAGCGGCGGGACGTACTATGGCTACACCTTC.

V and J are TRBV3-1 (or the pseudogene TRBV3-2) and TRBJ2-2, with 12 bases identical to TRBD2. Germline V gives CDR1 LGHDT, CDR2 YNNKEL (reference sequence). V was pared by 0 bases and J by 1 base, with 6 bases of the junction left unmatched. The CDR3 contains 19 residues. This CDR3 is CASSQEEGGLAGNTGELFF. CDR3 nucleotide sequence: TGTGCCAGCAGCCAAGAAGAGGGGGGACTAGCGGGGAACACCGGGGAGCTGTTTTTT.

The chain joins TRBV3-1 (or the pseudogene TRBV3-2) to TRBJ2-2, with 10 bases identical to TRBD2. Germline CDR1 reads LGHDT; CDR2 reads YNNKEL (reference sequence). This CDR3 region has 15 residues. The ends lost 7 bases at V and 1 base at J; junction bases unmatched: 3. CDR3 coding DNA: TGTGCCAGCACCCCTAGCGGGAGGAACACCGGGGAGCTGTTTTTT. It specifies CASTPSGRNTGELFF.